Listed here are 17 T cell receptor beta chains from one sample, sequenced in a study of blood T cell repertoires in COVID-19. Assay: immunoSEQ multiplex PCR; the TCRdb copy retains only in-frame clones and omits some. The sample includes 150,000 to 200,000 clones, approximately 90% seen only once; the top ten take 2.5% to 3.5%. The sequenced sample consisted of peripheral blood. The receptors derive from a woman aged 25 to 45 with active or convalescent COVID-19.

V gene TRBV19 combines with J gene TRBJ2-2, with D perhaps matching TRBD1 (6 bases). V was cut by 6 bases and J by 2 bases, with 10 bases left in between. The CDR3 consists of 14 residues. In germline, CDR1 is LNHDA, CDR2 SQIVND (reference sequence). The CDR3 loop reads CASRGTLNTGELFF. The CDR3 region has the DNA TGTGCCAGTAGAGGGACACTTAACACCGGGGAGCTGTTTTTT.

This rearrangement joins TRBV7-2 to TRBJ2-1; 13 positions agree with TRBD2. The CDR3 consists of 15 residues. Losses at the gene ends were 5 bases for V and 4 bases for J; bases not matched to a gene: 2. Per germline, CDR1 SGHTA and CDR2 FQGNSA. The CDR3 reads CASSLLAGGYNEQFF. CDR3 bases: TGTGCCAGCAGCCTACTAGCGGGGGGGTACAATGAGCAGTTCTTC. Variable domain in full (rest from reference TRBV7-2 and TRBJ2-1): GAGVSQSPSNKVTEKGKDVELRCDPISGHTALYWYRQSLGQGLEFLIYFQGNSAPDKSGLPSDRFSAERTGGSVSTLTIQRTQQEDSAVYLCASSLLAGGYNEQFFGPGTRLTVL.

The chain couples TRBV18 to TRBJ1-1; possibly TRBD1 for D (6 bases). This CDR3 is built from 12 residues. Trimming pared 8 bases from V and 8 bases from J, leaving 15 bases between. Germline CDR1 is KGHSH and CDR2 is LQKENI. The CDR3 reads CASTSQGPEAFF. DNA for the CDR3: TGTGCCAGCACTTCACAGGGACCGGAAGCTTTCTTT.

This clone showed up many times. The CDR3 DNA reads as TGCGCCAGCAGCCAATACCCAGGGCCCTACGAGCAGTACTTC. Protein product: CASSQYPGPYEQYF. The chain links TRBV4-1 to TRBJ2-7; perhaps TRBD1 as D (5 bases). The CDR3 extends over 14 amino acids. Germline V CDR1 and CDR2: MGHRA, YSYEKL. Trimming took off 2 bases at V and 2 bases at J, with 10 bases between the two ends.

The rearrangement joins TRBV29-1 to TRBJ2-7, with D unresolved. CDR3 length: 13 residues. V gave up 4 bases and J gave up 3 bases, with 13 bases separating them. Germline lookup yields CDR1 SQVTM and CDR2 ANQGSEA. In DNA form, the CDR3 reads TGCAGCGTTGTGTTTCCAGCGTTCTACGAGCAGTACTTC. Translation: CSVVFPAFYEQYF.

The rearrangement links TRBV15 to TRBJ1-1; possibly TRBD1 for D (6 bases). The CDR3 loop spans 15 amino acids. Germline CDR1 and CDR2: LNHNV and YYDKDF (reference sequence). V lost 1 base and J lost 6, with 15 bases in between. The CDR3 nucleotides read TGTGCCACCAGCAGAGTGGCGGGGGCCGTGGCTGAAGCTTTCTTT. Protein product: CATSRVAGAVAEAFF.

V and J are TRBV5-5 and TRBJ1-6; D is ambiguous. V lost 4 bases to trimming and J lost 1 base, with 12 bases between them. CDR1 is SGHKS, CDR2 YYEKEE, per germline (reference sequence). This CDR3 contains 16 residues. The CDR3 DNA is TGTGCCAGCAGCCCCCTTAGTGAATCCTATAATTCACCCCTCCACTTT. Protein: CASSPLSESYNSPLHF.

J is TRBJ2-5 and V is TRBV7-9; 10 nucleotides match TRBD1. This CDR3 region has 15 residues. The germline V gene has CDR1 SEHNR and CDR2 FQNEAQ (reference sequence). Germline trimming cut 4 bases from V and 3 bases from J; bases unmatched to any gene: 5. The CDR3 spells CASSYRDRGEETQYF. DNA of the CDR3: TGTGCCAGCAGCTACCGGGACAGGGGAGAAGAGACCCAGTACTTC. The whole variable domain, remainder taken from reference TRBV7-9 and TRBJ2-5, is DTGVSQNPRHKITKRGQNVTFRCDPISEHNRLYWYRQTLGQGPEFLTYFQNEAQLEKSRLLSDRFSAERPKGSFSTLEIQRTEQGDSAMYLCASSYRDRGEETQYFGPGTRLLVL.

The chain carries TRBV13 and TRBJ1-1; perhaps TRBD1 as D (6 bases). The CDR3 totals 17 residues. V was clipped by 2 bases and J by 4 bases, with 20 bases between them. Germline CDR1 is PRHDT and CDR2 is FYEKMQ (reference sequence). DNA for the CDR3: TGTGCCAGCAGCTTAAGAACAGGGACGCAATTGGGCACTGAAGCTTTCTTT. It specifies CASSLRTGTQLGTEAFF.

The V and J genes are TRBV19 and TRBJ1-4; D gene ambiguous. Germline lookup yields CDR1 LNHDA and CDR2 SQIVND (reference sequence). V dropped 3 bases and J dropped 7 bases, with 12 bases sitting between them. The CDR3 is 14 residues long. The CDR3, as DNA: TGTGCCAGTAGTATGCAACAGAAGGCTGAAAAACTGTTTTTT. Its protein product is CASSMQQKAEKLFF. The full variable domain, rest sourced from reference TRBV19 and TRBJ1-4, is DGGITQSPKYLFRKEGQNVTLSCEQNLNHDAMYWYRQDPGQGLRLIYYSQIVNDFQKGDIAEGYSVSREKKESFPLTVTSAQKNPTAFYLCASSMQQKAEKLFFGSGTQLSVL.

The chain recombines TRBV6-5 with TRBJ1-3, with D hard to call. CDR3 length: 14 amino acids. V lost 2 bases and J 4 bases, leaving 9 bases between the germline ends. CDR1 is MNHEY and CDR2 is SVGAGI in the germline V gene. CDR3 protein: CASSYNPQGNTIYF. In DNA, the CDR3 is TGTGCCAGCAGTTACAACCCGCAGGGAAACACCATATATTTT.

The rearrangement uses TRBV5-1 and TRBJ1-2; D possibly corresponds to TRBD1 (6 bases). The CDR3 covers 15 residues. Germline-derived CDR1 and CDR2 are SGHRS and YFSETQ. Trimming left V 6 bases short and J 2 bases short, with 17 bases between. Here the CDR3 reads CASTVALTGNYGYTF. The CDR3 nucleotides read TGCGCCAGCACCGTTGCCCTAACAGGGAACTATGGCTACACCTTC.

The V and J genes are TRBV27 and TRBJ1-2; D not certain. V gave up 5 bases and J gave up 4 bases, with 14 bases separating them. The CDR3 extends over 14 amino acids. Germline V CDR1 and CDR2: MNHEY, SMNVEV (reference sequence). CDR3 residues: CASSPTGLGYGYTF. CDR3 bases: TGTGCCAGCAGTCCGACGGGGTTAGGCTATGGCTACACCTTC.

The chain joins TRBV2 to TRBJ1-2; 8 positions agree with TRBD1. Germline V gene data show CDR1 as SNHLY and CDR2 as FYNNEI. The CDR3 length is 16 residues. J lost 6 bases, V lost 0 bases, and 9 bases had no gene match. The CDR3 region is CASSEALRDRSNGYTF. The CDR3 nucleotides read TGTGCCAGCAGTGAAGCGCTTCGGGACAGGAGCAATGGCTACACCTTC.

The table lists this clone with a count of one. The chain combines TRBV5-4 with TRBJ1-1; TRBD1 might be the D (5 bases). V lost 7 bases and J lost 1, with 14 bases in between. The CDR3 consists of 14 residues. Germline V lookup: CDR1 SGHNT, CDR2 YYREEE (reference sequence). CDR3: CASLPGMGNTEAFF. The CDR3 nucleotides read TGTGCCAGCCTACCAGGGATGGGGAACACTGAAGCTTTCTTT.

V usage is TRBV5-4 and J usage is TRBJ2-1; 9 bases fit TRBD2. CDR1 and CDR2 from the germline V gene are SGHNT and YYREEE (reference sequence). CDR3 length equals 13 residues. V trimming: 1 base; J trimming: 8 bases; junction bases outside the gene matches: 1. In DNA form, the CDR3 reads TGTGCCAGCAGCTTGCAGCGGGGGGATGAGCAGTTCTTC. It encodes CASSLQRGDEQFF.

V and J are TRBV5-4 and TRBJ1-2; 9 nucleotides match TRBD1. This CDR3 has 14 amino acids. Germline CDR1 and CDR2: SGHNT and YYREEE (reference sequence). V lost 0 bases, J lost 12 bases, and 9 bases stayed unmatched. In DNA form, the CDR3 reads TGTGCCAGCAGCTTGGACGGACAGGGGAATATGGACACCTTC. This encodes CASSLDGQGNMDTF.